Listed below are T cell receptor beta chains from one sample, sequenced in a study of blood T cell repertoires in COVID-19. Sequencing used immunoSEQ multiplex PCR; TCRdb keeps in-frame clones, though not all of them. This table holds about 480,000 clones, roughly 85% found once. The source material was PBMCs or T cells enriched from blood (not recorded which). The source is a woman under 30 with acute COVID-19. Both conserved end residues are part of each CDR3. The order of the fields is D gene, J gene, V gene, clone size, CDR3 DNA, CDR3 protein. A D gene is named only where the DNA matches it firmly. Size is omitted from some rows. Given values are once, few, many or a class for expanded clones.

>TRBD1|TRBJ1-5|TRBV10-3|NA
TGTGCCATCAGTGCCCGGGGGGGGACAGGGGATTATAGCAATCAGCCCCAGCATTTT
CAISARGGTGDYSNQPQHF
>NA|TRBJ2-4|TRBV5-4|once
TGTGCCAGCAGCTTGGTGGACAGAAAAAACATTCAGTACTTC
CASSLVDRKNIQYF
>TRBD2|TRBJ2-5|TRBV6-1|NA
TGTGCCAGCAGTGAATTAGCGGGGGGCCTCCAAGAGACCCAGTACTTC
CASSELAGGLQETQYF
>TRBD1|TRBJ1-1|TRBV7-8|NA
TGTGCCAGCAGCCTGGGACAGGGGGCCACTGAAGCTTTCTTT
CASSLGQGATEAFF
>NA|TRBJ2-5|TRBV7-9|once
TGTGCCAGCAGCTCGGCTGAACGGGCCCAGTACTTC
CASSSAERAQYF
>NA|TRBJ1-3|TRBV7-6|once
TGTGCCAGCAGCTTACGGGAAACGGGAAACACCATATATTTT
CASSLRETGNTIYF
>TRBD1|TRBJ1-4|TRBV30|once
TGTGCCTGGAGGTTGGGACAGGGGGTCGGGAATGAAAAACTGTTTTTT
CAWRLGQGVGNEKLFF
>TRBD1|TRBJ2-7|TRBV15|NA
TGTGCCACCAGCACCACAGGGGGCCGAGCGTACGAGCAGTACTTC
CATSTTGGRAYEQYF
>TRBD1|TRBJ1-1|TRBV27|once
TGTGCCAGCAGGCGACAGGGACTGAACACTGAAGCTTTCTTT
CASRRQGLNTEAFF
>TRBD1|TRBJ1-5|TRBV10-3|NA
TGTGCCATCAGTGATAGTCCGGGACAGCAGCCCCAGCATTTT
CAISDSPGQQPQHF
>TRBD2|TRBJ2-1|TRBV10-1|NA
TGCGCCAGCACCAACGGACTAGCGGGATCCAATGAGCAGTTCTTC
CASTNGLAGSNEQFF
>TRBD1|TRBJ1-6|TRBV18|NA
TGTGCCAGCTCGCCCACAGGGGATTCTAATTCACCCCTCCACTTT
CASSPTGDSNSPLHF
>TRBD2|TRBJ2-7|TRBV6-5|NA
TGTGCCAGCAGCCGGCCGGGCGCGGGGGGGCGCGAGCAGTACTTC
CASSRPGAGGREQYF
>NA|TRBJ2-1|TRBV9|NA
TGTGCCAGCAGCGTAGCTCTAGTTTACAATGAGCAGTTCTTC
CASSVALVYNEQFF
>NA|TRBJ2-2|TRBV9|few
TGTGCCAGCAGCTCGACTTTGCTAGCGCACACCGGGGAGCTGTTTTTT
CASSSTLLAHTGELFF
>NA|TRBJ2-5|TRBV4-3|once
TGCGCCAGCAGCCAAGGTGCTAGCCAAGAGACCCAGTACTTC
CASSQGASQETQYF
>TRBD1|TRBJ1-2|TRBV29-1|once
TGCAGCGTTCTAGATAGAGGACAGGCATCCTATGGCTACACCTTC
CSVLDRGQASYGYTF
>TRBD1|TRBJ1-5|TRBV7-9|NA
TGTGCCAGCAGCCTTGGGACAGGTAGTCAGCCCCAGCATTTT
CASSLGTGSQPQHF
>NA|TRBJ1-4|TRBV25-1|NA
TGTGCCAGCAGTGAATCCGGGGTGGGCGAAAAACTGTTTTTT
CASSESGVGEKLFF
>TRBD2|TRBJ2-2|TRBV4-1|NA
TGCGCCAGCAGGCTAGCGGGAGGAGACACCGGGGAGCTGTTTTTT
CASRLAGGDTGELFF